The T cell receptor (beta chain) described here comes from a study of blood T cell repertoires in COVID-19. Looking at the study overall: Sites in the United States, Italy and Spain provided acute and convalescent COVID-19 samples. In each case, the material was cDNA or gDNA derived from T cells, B-cell-depleted T cells, or PBMCs.

Germline CDR1 is MNHEY and CDR2 is SVGEGT. Trimming at V came to 2 bases and at J to 0 bases, leaving 9 bases not matched to a gene. This CDR3 spans 17 amino acids. This table comes from immunoSEQ multiplex PCR, and its TCRdb copy is limited to in-frame clones, with some not included. The data show about 270,000 clones, under 90% seen once. The clonotype was recovered from a woman between 18 and 30 years old with acute or convalescent COVID-19. Sequenced input: peripheral blood. The genes are TRBV6-2 or TRBV6-3 and TRBJ2-7; 8 bases match TRBD2. CDR3 in DNA: TGTGCCAGCAGTTACCCTCTGAGAAGCGGGAGCTCCTACGAGCAGTACTTC. Amino acids: CASSYPLRSGSSYEQYF.